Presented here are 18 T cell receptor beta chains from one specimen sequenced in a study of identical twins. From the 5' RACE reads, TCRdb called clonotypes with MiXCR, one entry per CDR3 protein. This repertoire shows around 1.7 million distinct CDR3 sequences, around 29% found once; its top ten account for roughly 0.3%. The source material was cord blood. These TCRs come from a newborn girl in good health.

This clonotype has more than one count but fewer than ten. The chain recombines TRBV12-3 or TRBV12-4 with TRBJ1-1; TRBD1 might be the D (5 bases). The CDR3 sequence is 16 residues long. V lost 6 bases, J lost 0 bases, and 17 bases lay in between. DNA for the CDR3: TGTGCCAGCAGCAGGAGGCGGAAAGGGGTGAACACTGAAGCTTTCTTT. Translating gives CASSRRRKGVNTEAFF.

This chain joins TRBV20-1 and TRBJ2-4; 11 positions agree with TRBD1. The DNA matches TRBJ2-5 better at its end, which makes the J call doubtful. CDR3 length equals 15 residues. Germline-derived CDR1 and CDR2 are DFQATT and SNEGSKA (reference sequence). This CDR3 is CSAVGTGGNWETQYF. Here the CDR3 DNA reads TGCAGTGCTGTGGGGACAGGGGGAAATTGGGAGACCCAGTACTTC.

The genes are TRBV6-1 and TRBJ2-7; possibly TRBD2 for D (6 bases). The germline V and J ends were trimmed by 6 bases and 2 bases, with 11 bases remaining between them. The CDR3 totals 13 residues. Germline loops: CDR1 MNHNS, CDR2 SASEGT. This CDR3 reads CASRASSAYEQYF. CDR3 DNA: TGTGCCAGCAGAGCCTCTAGCGCCTACGAGCAGTACTTC.

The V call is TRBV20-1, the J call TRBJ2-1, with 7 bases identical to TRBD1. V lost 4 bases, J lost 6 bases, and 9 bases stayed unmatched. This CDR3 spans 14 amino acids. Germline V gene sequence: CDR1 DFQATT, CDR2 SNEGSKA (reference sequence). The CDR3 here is CSAKGARLVNEQFF. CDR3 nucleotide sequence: TGCAGTGCTAAGGGGGCTAGGTTGGTCAATGAGCAGTTCTTC.

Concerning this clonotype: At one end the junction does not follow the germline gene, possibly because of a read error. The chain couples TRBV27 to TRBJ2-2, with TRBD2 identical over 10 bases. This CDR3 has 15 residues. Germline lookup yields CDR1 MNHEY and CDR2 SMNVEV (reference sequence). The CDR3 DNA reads TGTGCCAGCAGTTTCCTAGCGGGAGACACCGAGGAGCTGTTTTTT. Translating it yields CASSFLAGDTEELFF.

DNA of the CDR3: TGTGCCAGCAGTGATCCCGGGGTCTATGGCTACACCTTC. Its translation: CASSDPGVYGYTF. The chain uses TRBV25-1 and TRBJ1-2; unclear D gene. The CDR3 spans 13 residues. Trimming pared 3 bases from V and 4 bases from J, leaving 9 bases between. CDR1 is MGHDK and CDR2 is SYGVNS in the germline V gene.

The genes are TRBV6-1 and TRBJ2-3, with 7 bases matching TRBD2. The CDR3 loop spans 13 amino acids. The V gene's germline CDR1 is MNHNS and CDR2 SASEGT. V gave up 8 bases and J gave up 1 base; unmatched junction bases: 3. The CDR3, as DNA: TGTGCCAGCGCGGGAGATGGCACAGATACGCAGTATTTT. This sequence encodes CASAGDGTDTQYF.

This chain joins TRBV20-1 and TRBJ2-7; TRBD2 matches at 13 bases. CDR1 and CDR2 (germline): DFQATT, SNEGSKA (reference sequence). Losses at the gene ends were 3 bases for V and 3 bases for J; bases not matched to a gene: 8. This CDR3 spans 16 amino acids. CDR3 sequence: CSASGTSGGDDYEQYF. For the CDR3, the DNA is TGCAGTGCTAGTGGCACTAGCGGGGGGGATGACTACGAGCAGTACTTC.

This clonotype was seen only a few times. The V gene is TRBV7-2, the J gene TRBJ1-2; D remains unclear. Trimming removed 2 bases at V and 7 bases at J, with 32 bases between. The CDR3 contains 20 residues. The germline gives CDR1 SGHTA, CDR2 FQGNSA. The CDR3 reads CASSLYSRSWEVRRSLGYTF. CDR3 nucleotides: TGTGCCAGCAGCTTATATAGTAGATCGTGGGAGGTCCGGCGGTCACTTGGCTACACCTTC.

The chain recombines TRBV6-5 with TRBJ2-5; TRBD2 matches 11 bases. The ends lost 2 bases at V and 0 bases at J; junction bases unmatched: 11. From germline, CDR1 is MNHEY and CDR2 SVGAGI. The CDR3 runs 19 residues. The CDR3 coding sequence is TGTGCCAGCAGTTACCGTGGGACTAGCGGACCTAAGTACCAAGAGACCCAGTACTTC. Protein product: CASSYRGTSGPKYQETQYF.

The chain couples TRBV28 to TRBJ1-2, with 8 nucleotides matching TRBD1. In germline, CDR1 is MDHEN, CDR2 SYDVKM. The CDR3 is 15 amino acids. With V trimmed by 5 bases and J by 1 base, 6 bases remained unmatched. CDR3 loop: CASSQDRAINYGYTF. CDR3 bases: TGTGCCAGCAGTCAGGACAGGGCTATTAACTATGGCTACACCTTC.

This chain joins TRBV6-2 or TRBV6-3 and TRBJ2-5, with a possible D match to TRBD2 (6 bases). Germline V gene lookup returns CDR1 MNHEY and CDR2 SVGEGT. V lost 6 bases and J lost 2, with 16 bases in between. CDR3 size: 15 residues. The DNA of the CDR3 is TGTGCCAGCAGACTCTACGCCGGGACTCAAGAGACCCAGTACTTC. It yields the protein CASRLYAGTQETQYF.

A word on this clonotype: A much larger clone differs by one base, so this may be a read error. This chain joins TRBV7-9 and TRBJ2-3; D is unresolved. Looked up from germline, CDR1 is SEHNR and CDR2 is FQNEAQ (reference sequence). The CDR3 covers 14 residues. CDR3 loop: CVSSLGISTDTQYF. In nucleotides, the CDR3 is TGTGTCAGCAGCTTGGGGATTAGCACAGATACGCAGTATTTT.

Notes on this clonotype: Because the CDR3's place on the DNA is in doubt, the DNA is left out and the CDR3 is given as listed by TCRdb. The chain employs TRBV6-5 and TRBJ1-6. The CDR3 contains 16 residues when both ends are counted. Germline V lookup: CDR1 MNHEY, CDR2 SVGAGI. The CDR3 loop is CASSYPFGVGNSPPHF.

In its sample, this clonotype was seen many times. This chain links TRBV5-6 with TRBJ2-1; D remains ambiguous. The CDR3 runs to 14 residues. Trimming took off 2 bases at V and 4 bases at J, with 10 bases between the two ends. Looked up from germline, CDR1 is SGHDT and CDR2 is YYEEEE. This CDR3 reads CASSLRTSYNEQFF. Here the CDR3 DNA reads TGTGCCAGCAGCTTAAGGACGTCTTACAATGAGCAGTTCTTC.

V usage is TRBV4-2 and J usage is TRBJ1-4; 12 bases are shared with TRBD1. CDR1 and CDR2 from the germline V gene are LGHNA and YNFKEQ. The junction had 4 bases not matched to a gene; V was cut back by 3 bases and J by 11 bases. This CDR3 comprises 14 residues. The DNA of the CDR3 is TGTGCCAGCAGCCAGGGACAGGGGGCGAAGAAACTGTTTTTT. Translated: CASSQGQGAKKLFF.

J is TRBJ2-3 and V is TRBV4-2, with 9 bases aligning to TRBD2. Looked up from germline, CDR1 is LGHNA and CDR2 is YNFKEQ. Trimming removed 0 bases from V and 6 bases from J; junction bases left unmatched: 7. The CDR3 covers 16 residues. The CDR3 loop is CASSQDRRGGLDTQYF. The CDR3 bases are TGTGCCAGCAGCCAAGATAGGCGGGGGGGCCTGGATACGCAGTATTTT.

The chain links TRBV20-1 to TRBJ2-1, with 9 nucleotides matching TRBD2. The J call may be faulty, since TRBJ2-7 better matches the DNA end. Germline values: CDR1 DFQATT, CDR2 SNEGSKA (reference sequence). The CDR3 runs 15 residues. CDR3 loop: CSASSQAGGYNEQYF. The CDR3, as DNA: TGCAGTGCTAGCTCCCAAGCGGGGGGTTACAATGAGCAGTACTTC.